The rows below give T cell receptor beta chains drawn from one sample of a study of T cells after posttransplantation cyclophosphamide. Measured with immunoSEQ multiplex PCR; TCRdb has only the in-frame clones, and not every one. Among about 21,000 clones listed, 86% were seen once. Source: PBMCs, taken about 360 days after allogeneic stem cell transplant with calcineurin inhibitor and methotrexate. The source is a female patient aged 30-39 years who received an allogeneic stem cell transplant from an unrelated donor, was CMV-positive, and had acute and chronic GVHD. The graft donor may have given rise to some T cells. Both conserved end residues are part of each CDR3. The D gene is left open where the match is weak. The size entry is marked missing in some rows and otherwise reads once, few, many or a size class.

>-|TRBV28|TRBD1|TRBJ1-5
CASRLIRTGTNSNQPQHF
TGTGCCAGCAGGCTCATACGGACAGGGACGAATAGCAATCAGCCCCAGCATTTT
>-|TRBV30|-|TRBJ1-1
CAWSWGDTEAFF
TGTGCCTGGAGTTGGGGGGACACTGAAGCTTTCTTT
>-|TRBV9|-|TRBJ2-5
CASSGILQETQYF
TGTGCCAGCAGCGGTATTCTTCAAGAGACCCAGTACTTC
>-|TRBV19|TRBD1|TRBJ1-1
CASAPRQGGTFF
TGTGCCAGTGCCCCCCGACAGGGAGGAACTTTCTTT
>-|TRBV6-6|-|TRBJ1-2
CASSPTEGLNGYGYTF
TGTGCCAGTAGCCCCACAGAGGGCCTTAATGGCTATGGCTACACCTTC
>once|TRBV19|TRBD1|TRBJ1-2
CASSQQGSPYGYTF
TGTGCCAGTAGCCAACAGGGGTCGCCCTATGGCTACACCTTC
>-|TRBV10-3|-|TRBJ2-2
CAIRESGSRSTGELFF
TGTGCCATCAGAGAATCAGGGTCCAGGAGCACCGGGGAGCTGTTTTTT
>-|TRBV14|-|TRBJ1-2
CASRGQLQGGYTF
TGTGCCAGCAGGGGACAACTGCAGGGTGGCTACACCTTC
>-|TRBV5-4|-|TRBJ2-7
CASSLGAVTYEQYF
TGTGCCAGCAGTCTTGGGGCGGTGACCTACGAGCAGTACTTC
>-|TRBV6-5|TRBD2|TRBJ2-7
CASRPAGITYEQYF
TGTGCCAGCAGGCCAGCGGGAATCACCTACGAGCAGTACTTC
>-|TRBV7-2|-|TRBJ2-3
CASSSRSGSPDTQYF
TGTGCCAGCAGCTCCCGGTCGGGTTCTCCAGATACGCAGTATTTT
>-|TRBV18|-|TRBJ2-3
CASSNKRTDTQYF
TGTGCCAGCTCCAACAAACGCACAGATACGCAGTATTTT
>-|TRBV2|-|TRBJ1-1
CATSESWLNTEAFF
TGTGCCACGTCGGAGAGCTGGTTGAACACTGAAGCTTTCTTT
>-|TRBV5-1|-|TRBJ1-3
CASSIGTSSGNTIYF
TGCGCCAGCAGCATAGGGACATCCTCTGGAAACACCATATATTTT
>-|TRBV27|TRBD1|TRBJ1-2
CASSPTRYRGTYGYTF
TGTGCCAGCAGTCCGACCCGTTACAGGGGGACCTATGGCTACACCTTC